Sequencing of this T cell receptor (beta chain) was carried out in a study of blood T cell repertoires in COVID-19. Background on the study: Collection of acute and convalescent COVID-19 samples took place in the United States, Italy and Spain. PBMCs, B-cell-depleted T cells, or T cells were the source of the cDNA or gDNA that made up the material.

Germline lookup yields CDR1 KGHSH and CDR2 LQKENI. V gave up 0 bases and J gave up 0 bases; unmatched junction bases: 2. This CDR3 has 16 amino acids. In the authors' workflow: Amplification of reference gene primers was used by the study to estimate nucleated cell counts. Here immunoSEQ multiplex PCR was the method, and the copy in TCRdb shows in-frame clones only, minus some. That table supplies the V and J calls and clone size; D and trimming were determined from the DNA. The top ten hold 6% to 8.5% of the sample, which has roughly 57,000 clones, over 75% seen once. Material for sequencing was peripheral blood. The chain has TRBV18 and TRBJ2-3; the match to TRBD1 covers 8 bases. This sequence was found in a man aged 55 to 70 with active or convalescent COVID-19. The CDR3 bases are TGTGCCAGCTCACCACCGACAGGGGCCAGCACAGATACGCAGTATTTT. Its protein is CASSPPTGASTDTQYF.